The clone carrying this T cell receptor beta chain was seen ten or more times. TCR beta CDR3 regions were amplified from RNA. With the HTBI primer set, the TCR CDR3 went through a first round of RT-PCR. TCRdb re-called the multiplex PCR reads with MiXCR, one entry per CDR3 protein. Seen here are 500,000 to 650,000 distinct CDR3 sequences, 14% observed once, and the top ten hold more than 11%. Germline CDR1 is SGHRS and CDR2 is YFSETQ. V lost 4 bases to trimming and J lost 7 bases; unmatched junction nucleotides: 9. CDR3 length: 16 amino acids. The data were obtained in a study of T cells in Graves' hyperthyroidism and ophthalmopathy. Patients with uncontrolled infections, other autoimmune diseases, pregnancy or lactation were excluded.

This receptor was obtained from a woman in her thirties or forties with Graves' hyperthyroidism. The chain has TRBV5-1 and TRBJ2-1; 12 positions match TRBD2. Source material: blood. The CDR3 DNA sequence: TGCGCCAGCAGCCTTACTGGACTAGCGGGATTAAATGAGCAGTTCTTC. Its protein is CASSLTGLAGLNEQFF.